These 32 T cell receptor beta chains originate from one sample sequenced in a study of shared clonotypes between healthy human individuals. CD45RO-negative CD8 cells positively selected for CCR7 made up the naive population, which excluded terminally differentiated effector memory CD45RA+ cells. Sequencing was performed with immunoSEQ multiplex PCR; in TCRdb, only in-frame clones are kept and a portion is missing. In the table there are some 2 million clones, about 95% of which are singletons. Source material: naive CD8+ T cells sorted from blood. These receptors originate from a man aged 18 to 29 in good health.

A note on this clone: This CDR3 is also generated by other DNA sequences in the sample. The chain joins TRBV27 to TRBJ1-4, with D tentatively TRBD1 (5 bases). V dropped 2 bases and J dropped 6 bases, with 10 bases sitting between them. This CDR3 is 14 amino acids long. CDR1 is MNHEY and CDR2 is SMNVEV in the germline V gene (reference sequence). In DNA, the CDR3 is TGTGCCAGCAGTTTACTGGGGGGGGATGAAAAACTGTTTTTT. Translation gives CASSLLGGDEKLFF.

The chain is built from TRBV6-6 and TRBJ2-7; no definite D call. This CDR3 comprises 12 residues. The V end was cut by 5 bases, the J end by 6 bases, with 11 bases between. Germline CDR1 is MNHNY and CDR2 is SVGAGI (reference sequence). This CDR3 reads CASSPLIGEQYF. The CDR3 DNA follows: TGTGCCAGCAGTCCCCTCATTGGCGAGCAGTACTTC.

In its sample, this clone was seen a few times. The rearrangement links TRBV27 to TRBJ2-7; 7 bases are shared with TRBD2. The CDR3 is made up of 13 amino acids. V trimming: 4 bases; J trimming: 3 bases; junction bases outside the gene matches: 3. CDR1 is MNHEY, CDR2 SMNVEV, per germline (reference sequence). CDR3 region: CASSWGLFYEQYF. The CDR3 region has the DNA TGTGCCAGCAGTTGGGGACTATTCTACGAGCAGTACTTC.

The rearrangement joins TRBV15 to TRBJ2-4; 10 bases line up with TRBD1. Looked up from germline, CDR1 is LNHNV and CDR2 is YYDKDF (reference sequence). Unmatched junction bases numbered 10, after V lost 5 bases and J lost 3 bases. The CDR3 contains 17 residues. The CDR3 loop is CATSRRRDRGLKNIQYF. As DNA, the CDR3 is TGTGCCACCAGCCGACGAAGGGACAGGGGCCTCAAAAACATTCAGTACTTC.

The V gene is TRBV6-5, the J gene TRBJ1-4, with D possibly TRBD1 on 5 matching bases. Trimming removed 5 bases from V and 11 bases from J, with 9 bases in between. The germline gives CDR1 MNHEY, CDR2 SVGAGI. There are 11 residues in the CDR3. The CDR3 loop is CASSAGTKLFF. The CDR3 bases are TGTGCCAGCAGTGCCGGGACTAAACTGTTTTTT.

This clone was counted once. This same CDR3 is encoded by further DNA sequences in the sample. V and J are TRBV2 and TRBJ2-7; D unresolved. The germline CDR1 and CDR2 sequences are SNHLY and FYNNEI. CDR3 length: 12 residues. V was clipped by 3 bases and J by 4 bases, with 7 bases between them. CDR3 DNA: TGTGCCAGCAGTGATGCTGGGTACGAGCAGTACTTC. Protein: CASSDAGYEQYF.

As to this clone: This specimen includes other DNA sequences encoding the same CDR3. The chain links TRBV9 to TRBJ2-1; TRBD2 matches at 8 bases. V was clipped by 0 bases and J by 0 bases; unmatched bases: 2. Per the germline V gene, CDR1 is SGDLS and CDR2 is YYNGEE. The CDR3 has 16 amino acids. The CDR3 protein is CASSVEGTSSYNEQFF. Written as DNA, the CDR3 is TGTGCCAGCAGCGTAGAGGGGACTAGCTCCTACAATGAGCAGTTCTTC.

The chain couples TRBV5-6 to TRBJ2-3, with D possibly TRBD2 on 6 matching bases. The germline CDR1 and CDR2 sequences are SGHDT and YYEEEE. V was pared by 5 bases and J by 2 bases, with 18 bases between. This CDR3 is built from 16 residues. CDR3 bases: TGTGCCAGCAGTTCCGGACTACTTTATCCCACAGATACGCAGTATTTT. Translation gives CASSSGLLYPTDTQYF. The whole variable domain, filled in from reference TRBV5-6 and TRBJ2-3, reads DAGVTQSPTHLIKTRGQQVTLRCSPKSGHDTVSWYQQALGQGPQFIFQYYEEEERQRGNFPDRFSGHQFPNYSSELNVNALLLGDSALYLCASSSGLLYPTDTQYFGPGTRLTVL.

This chain's CDR3 is CASNKGDGGAGANVLTF. As DNA, the CDR3 is TGTGCCAGCAACAAAGGGGACGGGGGCGCTGGGGCCAACGTCCTGACTTTC. The chain has TRBV7-9 and TRBJ2-6, with D possibly being TRBD1 or TRBD2 (6 bases each). Germline V gene lookup returns CDR1 SEHNR and CDR2 FQNEAQ (reference sequence). CDR3 length: 17 amino acids. Trimming left V 7 bases short and J 2 bases short, with 18 bases between. The full variable domain, completed using reference TRBV7-9 and TRBJ2-6, is DTGVSQNPRHKITKRGQNVTFRCDPISEHNRLYWYRQTLGQGPEFLTYFQNEAQLEKSRLLSDRFSAERPKGSFSTLEIQRTEQGDSAMYLCASNKGDGGAGANVLTFGAGSRLTVL.

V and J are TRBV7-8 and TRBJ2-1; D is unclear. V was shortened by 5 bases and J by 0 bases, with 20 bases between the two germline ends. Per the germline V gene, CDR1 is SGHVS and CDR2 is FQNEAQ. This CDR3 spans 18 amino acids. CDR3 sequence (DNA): TGTGCCAGCAGCCCCCCACACCTCGAGCAGAGCTCCTACAATGAGCAGTTCTTC. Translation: CASSPPHLEQSSYNEQFF.

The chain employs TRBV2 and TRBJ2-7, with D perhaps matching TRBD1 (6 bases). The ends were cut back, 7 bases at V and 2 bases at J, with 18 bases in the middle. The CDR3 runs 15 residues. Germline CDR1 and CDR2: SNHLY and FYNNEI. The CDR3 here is CASNSEQGVPYEQYF. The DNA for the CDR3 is TGTGCCAGCAATTCTGAACAGGGAGTTCCCTACGAGCAGTACTTC.

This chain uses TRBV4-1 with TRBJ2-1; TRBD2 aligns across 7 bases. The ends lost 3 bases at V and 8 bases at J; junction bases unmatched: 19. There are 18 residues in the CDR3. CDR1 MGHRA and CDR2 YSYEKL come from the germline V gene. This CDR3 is CASSQNPRPGGAPDEQFF. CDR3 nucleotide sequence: TGCGCCAGCAGCCAGAACCCCCGTCCGGGGGGAGCCCCCGATGAGCAGTTCTTC.

This chain's CDR3 is CAWSVRGRTEAFF. The CDR3 bases are TGTGCCTGGAGTGTAAGGGGTCGCACTGAAGCTTTCTTT. The V call is TRBV30, the J call TRBJ1-1; TRBD1 is a possible D gene (5 bases). The germline CDR1 and CDR2 sequences are GTSNPN and SVGIG (reference sequence). Between the trimmed V and J ends, which lost 0 bases and 4 bases, there was a span of 9 bases. The CDR3 consists of 13 residues.

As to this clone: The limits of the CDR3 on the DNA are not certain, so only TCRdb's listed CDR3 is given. This CDR3 reads CASSKVAGGSGELFF. The J gene is TRBJ2-2, the V gene TRBV21-1; whether TRBD2, the table's D call, matches the DNA was not checked. TRBV21-1 is a listed pseudogene. The CDR3 is 15 amino acids long, termini counted.

The CDR3 spells CASSTPDRSQPQHF. DNA of the CDR3: TGTGCCAGCAGCACCCCCGACAGATCTCAGCCCCAGCATTTT. The chain employs TRBV7-8 and TRBJ1-5, with D possibly being TRBD1 (5 bases). Germline lookup yields CDR1 SGHVS and CDR2 FQNEAQ. The V gene lost 5 bases and the J gene lost 6 bases, with 14 bases spanning the gap. The CDR3 contains 14 residues.

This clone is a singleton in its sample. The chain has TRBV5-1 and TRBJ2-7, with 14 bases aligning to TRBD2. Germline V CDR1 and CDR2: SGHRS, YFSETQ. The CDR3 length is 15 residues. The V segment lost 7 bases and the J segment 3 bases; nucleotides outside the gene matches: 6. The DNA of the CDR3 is TGCGCCAGCGCTATCGGACTAGCGGGGGGCTACGAGCAGTACTTC. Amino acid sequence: CASAIGLAGGYEQYF.

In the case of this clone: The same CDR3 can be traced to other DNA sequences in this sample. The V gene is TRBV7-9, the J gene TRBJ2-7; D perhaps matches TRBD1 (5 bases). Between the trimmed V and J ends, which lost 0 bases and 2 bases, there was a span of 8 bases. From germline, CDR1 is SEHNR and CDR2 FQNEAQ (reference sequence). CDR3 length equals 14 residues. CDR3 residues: CASSLAGATYEQYF. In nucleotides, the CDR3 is TGTGCCAGCAGCTTAGCAGGGGCCACCTACGAGCAGTACTTC.

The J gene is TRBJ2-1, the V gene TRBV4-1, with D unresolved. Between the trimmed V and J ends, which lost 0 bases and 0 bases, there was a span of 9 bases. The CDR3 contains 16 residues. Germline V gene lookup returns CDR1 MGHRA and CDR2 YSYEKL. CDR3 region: CASSQETASSYNEQFF. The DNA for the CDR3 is TGCGCCAGCAGCCAAGAAACGGCGAGCTCCTACAATGAGCAGTTCTTC.

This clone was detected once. CDR3 nucleotide sequence: TGCGCCAGCAGCCAAGATCTGCAGTGGAGGGAGGACACCGGGGAGCTGTTTTTT. It codes for CASSQDLQWREDTGELFF. This sequence joins TRBV4-3 and TRBJ2-2, with a weak D call TRBD2 (6 bases). Germline V CDR1 and CDR2: LGHNA, YSLEER. Trimming took 0 bases from V and 3 from J, leaving 17 bases between them. This CDR3 region has 18 residues.

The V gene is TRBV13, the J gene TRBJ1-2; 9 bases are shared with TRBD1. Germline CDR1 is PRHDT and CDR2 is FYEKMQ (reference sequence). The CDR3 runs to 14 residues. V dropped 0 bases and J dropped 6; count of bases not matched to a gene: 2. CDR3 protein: CASSLGQGANGYTF. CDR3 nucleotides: TGTGCCAGCAGCTTAGGACAGGGGGCAAATGGCTACACCTTC.

In DNA form, the CDR3 reads TGTGCCAGTATAATAAAGGGAAACAGGAACACTGAAGCTTTCTTT. Protein sequence: CASIIKGNRNTEAFF. The chain couples TRBV19 to TRBJ1-1; D is unclear. The germline V and J ends were trimmed by 7 bases and 1 base, with 16 bases remaining between them. CDR1 and CDR2 (germline): LNHDA, SQIVND (reference sequence). This CDR3 spans 15 amino acids.

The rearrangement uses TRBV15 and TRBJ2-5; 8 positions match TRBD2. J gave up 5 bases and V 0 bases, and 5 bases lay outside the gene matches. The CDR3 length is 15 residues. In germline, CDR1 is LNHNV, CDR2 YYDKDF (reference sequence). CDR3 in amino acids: CATSRDAGGGETQYF. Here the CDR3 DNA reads TGTGCCACCAGCAGAGATGCCGGCGGGGGGGAGACCCAGTACTTC.

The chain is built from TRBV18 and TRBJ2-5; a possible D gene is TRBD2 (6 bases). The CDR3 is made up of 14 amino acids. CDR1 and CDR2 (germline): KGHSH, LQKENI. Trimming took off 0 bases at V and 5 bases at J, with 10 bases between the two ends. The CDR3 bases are TGTGCCAGCTCACCACCTGTGGGGGGTGAGACCCAGTACTTC. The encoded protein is CASSPPVGGETQYF.

CDR3 coding DNA: TGTGCCAGCAGCCTTAGTGCGGGGACCTACAATGAGCAGTTCTTC. Translation: CASSLSAGTYNEQFF. The chain has TRBV11-1 and TRBJ2-1, with a tentative D call TRBD2 (6 bases). The V end was cut by 5 bases, the J end by 2 bases, with 13 bases between. The CDR3 sequence is 15 residues long. Germline values: CDR1 SGHAT, CDR2 FQDESV (reference sequence).

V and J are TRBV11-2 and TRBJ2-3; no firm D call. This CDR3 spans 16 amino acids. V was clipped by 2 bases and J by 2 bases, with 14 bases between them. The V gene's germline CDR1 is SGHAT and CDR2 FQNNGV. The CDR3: CASSLRAPAVTDTQYF. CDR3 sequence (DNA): TGTGCCAGCAGCTTACGGGCCCCCGCGGTCACAGATACGCAGTATTTT.

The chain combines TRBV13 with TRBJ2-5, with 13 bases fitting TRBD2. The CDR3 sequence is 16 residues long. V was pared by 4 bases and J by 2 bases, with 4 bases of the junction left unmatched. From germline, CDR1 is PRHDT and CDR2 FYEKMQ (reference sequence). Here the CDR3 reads CASSSRLAGGQETQYF. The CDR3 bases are TGTGCCAGCAGCTCCCGACTAGCGGGAGGACAAGAGACCCAGTACTTC.

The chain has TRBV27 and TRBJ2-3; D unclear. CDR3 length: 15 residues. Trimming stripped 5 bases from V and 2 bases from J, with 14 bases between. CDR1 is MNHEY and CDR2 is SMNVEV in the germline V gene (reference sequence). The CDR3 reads CASSPPLSNTDTQYF. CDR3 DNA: TGTGCCAGCAGTCCGCCCCTTTCTAACACAGATACGCAGTATTTT.

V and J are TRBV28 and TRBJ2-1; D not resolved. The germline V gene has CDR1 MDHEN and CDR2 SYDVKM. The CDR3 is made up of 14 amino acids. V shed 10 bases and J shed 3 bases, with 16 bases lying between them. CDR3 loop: CATLPAGGYNEQFF. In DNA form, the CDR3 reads TGTGCCACCCTTCCCGCCGGTGGCTACAATGAGCAGTTCTTC.

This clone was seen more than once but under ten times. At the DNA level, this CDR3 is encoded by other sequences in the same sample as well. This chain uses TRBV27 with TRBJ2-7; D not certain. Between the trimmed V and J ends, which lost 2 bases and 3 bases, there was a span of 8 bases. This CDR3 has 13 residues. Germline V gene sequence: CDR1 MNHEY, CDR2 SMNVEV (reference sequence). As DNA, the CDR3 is TGTGCCAGCAGTTTAGATCCATTCTACGAGCAGTACTTC. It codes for CASSLDPFYEQYF.

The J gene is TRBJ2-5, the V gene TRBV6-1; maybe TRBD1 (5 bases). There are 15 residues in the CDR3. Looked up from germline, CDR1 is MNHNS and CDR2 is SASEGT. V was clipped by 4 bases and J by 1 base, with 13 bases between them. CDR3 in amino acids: CASSVIDSFQETQYF. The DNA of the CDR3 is TGTGCCAGCAGTGTTATTGACAGCTTCCAAGAGACCCAGTACTTC.

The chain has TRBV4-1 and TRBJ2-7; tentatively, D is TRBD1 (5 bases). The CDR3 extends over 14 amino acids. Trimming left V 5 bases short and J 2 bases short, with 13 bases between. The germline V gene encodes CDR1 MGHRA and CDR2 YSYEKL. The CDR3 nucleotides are TGCGCCAGCAGCACGCGGACACAGACCTACGAGCAGTACTTC. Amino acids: CASSTRTQTYEQYF.

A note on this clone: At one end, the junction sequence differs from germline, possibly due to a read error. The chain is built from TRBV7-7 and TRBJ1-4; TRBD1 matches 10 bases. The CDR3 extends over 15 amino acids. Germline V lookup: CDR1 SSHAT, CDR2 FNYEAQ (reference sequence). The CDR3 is CASSRSDRGNEKLFF. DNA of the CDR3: TGTGCTAGCAGCCGATCGGACAGGGGGAATGAAAAACTGTTTTTT.